The entry below gives a single T cell receptor beta chain sequence along with its context. The germline V gene encodes CDR1 SGHKS and CDR2 YYEKEE (reference sequence). CDR3 length: 15 amino acids. V shed 6 bases, J shed 5 bases, and the junction held 12 bases outside the gene matches. The data were produced by immunoSEQ multiplex PCR, yet TCRdb's version contains in-frame clones alone and is incomplete. The repertoire holds over 200,000 clones, with around 80% as singletons. This sample was included in a study of blood T cell repertoires in COVID-19. This receptor was identified in a man aged 35 to 55 who had recovered from COVID-19. Sequenced sample: PBMCs or T cells enriched from blood (not recorded which). The chain recombines TRBV5-5 with TRBJ1-2; 8 positions match TRBD1. For the CDR3, the DNA is TGTGCCAGCAACGAATCACCAGGGGGCGGGTATGGCTACACCTTC. This sequence encodes CASNESPGGGYGYTF. Drawing the rest from reference TRBV5-5 and TRBJ1-2, the complete variable domain is DAGVTQSPTHLIKTRGQQVTLRCSPISGHKSVSWYQQVLGQGPQFIFQYYEKEERGRGNFPDRFSARQFPNYSSELNVNALLLGDSALYLCASNESPGGGYGYTFGSGTRLTVV.